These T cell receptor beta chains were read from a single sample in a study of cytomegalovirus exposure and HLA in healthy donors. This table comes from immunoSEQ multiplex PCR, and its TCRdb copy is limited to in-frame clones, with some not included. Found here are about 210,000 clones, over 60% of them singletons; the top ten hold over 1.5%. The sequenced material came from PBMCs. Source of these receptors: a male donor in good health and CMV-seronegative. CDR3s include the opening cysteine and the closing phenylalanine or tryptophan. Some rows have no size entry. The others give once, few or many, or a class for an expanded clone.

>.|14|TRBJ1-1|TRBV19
CASSIVWANTEAFF
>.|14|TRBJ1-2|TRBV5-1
CASSWGGTAYGYTF
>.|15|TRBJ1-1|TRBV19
CASRELRQFRAEAFF
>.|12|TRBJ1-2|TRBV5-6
CASTLDGYGYTF
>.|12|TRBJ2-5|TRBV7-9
CASSPSRETQYF
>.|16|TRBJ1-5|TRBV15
CATSRGGTVGNQPQHF
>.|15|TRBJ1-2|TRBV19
CASSIQTGSLYGYTF
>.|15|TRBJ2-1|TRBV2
CASSVGGVGKNEQFF
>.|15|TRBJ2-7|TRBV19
CASSGPATGADEQYF
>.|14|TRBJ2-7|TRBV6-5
CASSSTSGSYEQYF
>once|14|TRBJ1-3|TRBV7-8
CASSSNQDRSTIYF
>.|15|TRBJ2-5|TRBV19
CASRGLAGGEETQYF
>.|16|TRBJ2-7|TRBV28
CASSFRSNRGSYEQYF
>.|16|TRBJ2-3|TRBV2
CASSEVMDYSTDTQYF
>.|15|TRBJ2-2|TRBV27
CASTKGQGYTGELFF
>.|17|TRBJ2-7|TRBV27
CASSFGLGQGRLGEQYF
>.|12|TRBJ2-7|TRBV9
CASSGRSYEQYF
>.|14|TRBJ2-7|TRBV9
CASSATGSSYEQYF
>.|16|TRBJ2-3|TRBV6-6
CASSYSRASSTDTQYF
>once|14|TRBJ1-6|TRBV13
CASSLGTANSPLHF
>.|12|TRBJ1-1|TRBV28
CASFRGYTEAFF
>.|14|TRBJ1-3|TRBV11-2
CASSFPGGGNTIYF
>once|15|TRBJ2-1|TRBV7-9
CASSLNRRLYNEQFF
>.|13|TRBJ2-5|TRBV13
CATGQRPQETQYF
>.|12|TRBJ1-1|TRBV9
CASTGTGTEAFF
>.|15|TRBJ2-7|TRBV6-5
CASSPTGYPIYEQYF
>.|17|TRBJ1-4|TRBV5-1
CASSSRTVQSTNEKLFF
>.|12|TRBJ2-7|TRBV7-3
CASSSTGYEQYF
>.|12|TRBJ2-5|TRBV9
CASSLPLGTQYF
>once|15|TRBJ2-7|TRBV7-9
CASSFRDRRGYEQYF
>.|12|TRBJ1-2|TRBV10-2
CASSGDSYGYTF
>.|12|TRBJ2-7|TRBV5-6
CASSLSTYEQYF
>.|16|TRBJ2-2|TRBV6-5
CASSYRLIQGTGELFF